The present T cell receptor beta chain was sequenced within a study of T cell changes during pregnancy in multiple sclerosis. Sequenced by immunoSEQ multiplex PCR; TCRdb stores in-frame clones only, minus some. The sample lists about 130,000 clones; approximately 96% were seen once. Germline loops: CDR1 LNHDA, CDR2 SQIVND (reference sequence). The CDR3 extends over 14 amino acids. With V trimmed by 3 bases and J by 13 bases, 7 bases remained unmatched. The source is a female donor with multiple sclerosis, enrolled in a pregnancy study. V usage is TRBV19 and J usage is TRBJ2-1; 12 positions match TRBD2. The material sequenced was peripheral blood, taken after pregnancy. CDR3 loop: CASSISRTSGVQFF. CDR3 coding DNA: TGTGCCAGTAGTATTAGCCGGACTAGCGGGGTCCAGTTCTTC.